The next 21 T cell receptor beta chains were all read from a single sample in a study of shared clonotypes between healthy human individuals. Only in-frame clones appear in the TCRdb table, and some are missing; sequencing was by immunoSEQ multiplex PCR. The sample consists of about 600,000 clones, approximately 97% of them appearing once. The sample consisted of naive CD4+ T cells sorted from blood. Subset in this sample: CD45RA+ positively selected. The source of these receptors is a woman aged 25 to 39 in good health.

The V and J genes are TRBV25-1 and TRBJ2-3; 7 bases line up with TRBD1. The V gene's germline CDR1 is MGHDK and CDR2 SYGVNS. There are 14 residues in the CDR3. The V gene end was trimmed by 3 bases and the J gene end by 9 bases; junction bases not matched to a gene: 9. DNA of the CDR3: TGTGCCAGCAGTGACGACCAACAGGGGAAGACGCAGTATTTT. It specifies CASSDDQQGKTQYF.

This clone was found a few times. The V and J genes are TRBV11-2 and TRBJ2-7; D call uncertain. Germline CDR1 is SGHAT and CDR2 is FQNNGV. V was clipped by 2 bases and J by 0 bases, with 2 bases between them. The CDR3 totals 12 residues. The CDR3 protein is CASSLPSYEQYF. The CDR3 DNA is TGTGCCAGCAGCTTACCCTCCTACGAGCAGTACTTC.

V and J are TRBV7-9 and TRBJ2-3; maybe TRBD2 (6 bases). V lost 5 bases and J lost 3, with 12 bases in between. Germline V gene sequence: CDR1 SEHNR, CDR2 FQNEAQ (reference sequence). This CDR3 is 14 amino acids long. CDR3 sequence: CASSKEGRTDTQYF. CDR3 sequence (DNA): TGTGCCAGCAGCAAAGAGGGGAGGACAGATACGCAGTATTTT.

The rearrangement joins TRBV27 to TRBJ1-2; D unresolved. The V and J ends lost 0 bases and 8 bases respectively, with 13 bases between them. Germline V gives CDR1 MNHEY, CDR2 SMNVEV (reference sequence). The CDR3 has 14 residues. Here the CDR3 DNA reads TGTGCCAGCAGTTTATCGTCCAGAGAGGCAGGCTACACCTTC. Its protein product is CASSLSSREAGYTF.

CDR3 DNA sequence: TGTGCCAGCAGCCGCTGGCCAGGGTCTGAAGCTTTCTTT. Translation gives CASSRWPGSEAFF. The J gene is TRBJ1-1, the V gene TRBV7-7, with D possibly TRBD1 on 5 matching bases. Germline values: CDR1 SSHAT, CDR2 FNYEAQ (reference sequence). With 5 bases removed from V and 6 bases from J, the gap between germline ends came to 13 bases. The length of the CDR3 is 13 residues.

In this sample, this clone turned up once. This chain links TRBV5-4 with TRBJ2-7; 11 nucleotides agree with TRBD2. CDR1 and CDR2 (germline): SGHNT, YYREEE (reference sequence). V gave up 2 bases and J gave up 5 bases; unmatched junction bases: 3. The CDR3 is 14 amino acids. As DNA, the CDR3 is TGTGCCAGCAGCTTCCAACTAGCGGGAGACGAGCAGTACTTC. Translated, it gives CASSFQLAGDEQYF. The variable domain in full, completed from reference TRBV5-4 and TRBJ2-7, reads ETGVTQSPTHLIKTRGQQVTLRCSSQSGHNTVSWYQQALGQGPQFIFQYYREEENGRGNFPPRFSGLQFPNYSSELNVNALELDDSALYLCASSFQLAGDEQYFGPGTRLTVT.

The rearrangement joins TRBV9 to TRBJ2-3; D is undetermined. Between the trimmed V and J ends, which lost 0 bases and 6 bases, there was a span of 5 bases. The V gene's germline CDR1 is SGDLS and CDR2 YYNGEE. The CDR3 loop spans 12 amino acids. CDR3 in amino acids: CASSVGVDTQYF. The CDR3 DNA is TGTGCCAGCAGCGTAGGGGTTGATACGCAGTATTTT.

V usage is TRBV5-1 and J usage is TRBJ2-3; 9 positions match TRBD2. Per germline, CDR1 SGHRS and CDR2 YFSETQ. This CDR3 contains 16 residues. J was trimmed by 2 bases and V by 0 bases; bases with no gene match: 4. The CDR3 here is CASSLDRTSATDTQYF. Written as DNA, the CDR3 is TGCGCCAGCAGCTTGGATCGGACTAGCGCCACAGATACGCAGTATTTT.

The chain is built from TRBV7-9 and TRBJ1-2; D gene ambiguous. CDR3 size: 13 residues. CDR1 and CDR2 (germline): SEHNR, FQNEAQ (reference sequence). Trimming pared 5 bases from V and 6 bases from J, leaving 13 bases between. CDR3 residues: CASSVNGRDGYTF. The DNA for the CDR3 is TGTGCCAGCAGCGTAAACGGACGAGATGGCTACACCTTC.

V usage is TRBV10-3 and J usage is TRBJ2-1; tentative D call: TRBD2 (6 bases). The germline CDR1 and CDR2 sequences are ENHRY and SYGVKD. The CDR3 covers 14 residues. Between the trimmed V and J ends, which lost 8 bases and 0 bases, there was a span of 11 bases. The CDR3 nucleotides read TGTGCCATCCGGGAGCGACCCTCCTACAATGAGCAGTTCTTC. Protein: CAIRERPSYNEQFF.

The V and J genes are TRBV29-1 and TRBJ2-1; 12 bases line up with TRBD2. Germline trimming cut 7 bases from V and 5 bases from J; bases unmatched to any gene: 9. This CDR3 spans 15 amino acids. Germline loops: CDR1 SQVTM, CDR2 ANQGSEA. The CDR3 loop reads CSAVASGRGDNEQFF. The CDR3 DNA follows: TGCAGCGCCGTGGCTAGCGGGAGGGGCGACAATGAGCAGTTCTTC.

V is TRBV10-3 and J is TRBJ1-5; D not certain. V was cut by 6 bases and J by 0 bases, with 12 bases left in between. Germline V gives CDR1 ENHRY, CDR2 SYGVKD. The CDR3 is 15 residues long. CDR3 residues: CAISQTPGSNQPQHF. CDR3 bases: TGTGCCATCAGCCAGACCCCCGGTAGCAATCAGCCCCAGCATTTT.

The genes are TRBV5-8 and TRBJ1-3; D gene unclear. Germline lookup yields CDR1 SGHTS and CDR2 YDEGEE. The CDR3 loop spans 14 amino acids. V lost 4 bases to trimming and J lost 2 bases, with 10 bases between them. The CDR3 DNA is TGTGCCAGCAGCGCCGGGGTAGCTGGAAACACCATATATTTT. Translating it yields CASSAGVAGNTIYF.

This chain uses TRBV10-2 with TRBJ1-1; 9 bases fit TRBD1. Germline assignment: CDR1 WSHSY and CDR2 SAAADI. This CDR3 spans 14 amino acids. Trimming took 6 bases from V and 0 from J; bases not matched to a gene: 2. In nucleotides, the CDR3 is TGCGCCAGCAGGGGGGACAGGGTGAACACTGAAGCTTTCTTT. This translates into CASRGDRVNTEAFF.

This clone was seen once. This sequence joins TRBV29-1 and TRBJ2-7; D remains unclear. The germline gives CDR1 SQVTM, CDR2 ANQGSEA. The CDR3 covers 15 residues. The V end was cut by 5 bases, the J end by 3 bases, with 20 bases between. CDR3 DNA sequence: TGCAGCGTTTCGTTTGAGGATCTTAACAGCTACGAGCAGTACTTC. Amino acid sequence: CSVSFEDLNSYEQYF.

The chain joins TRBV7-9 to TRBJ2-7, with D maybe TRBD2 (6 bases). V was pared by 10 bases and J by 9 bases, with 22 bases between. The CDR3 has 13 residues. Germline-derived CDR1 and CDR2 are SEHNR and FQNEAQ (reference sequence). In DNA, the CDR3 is TGTGCCACCGGCCTGGGGGGAGTAGACGGGCAGTACTTC. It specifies CATGLGGVDGQYF.

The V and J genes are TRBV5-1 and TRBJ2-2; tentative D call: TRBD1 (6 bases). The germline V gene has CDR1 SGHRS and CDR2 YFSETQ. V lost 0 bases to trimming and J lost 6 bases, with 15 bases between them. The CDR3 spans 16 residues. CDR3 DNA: TGCGCCAGCAGCTTGGGGTCTGACAGGTCCTCCGGGGAGCTGTTTTTT. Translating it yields CASSLGSDRSSGELFF.

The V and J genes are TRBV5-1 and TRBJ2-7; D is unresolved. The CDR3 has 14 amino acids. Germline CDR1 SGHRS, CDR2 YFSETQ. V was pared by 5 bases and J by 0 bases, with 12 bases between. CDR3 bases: TGCGCCAGCAGAGTGAGGCCTAGCTCCTACGAGCAGTACTTC. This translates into CASRVRPSSYEQYF.

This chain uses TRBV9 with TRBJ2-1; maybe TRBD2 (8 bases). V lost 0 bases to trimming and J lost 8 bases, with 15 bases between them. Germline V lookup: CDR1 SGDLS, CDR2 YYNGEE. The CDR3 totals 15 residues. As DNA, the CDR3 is TGTGCCAGCAGCGTAGGCGGGGGGACAGTCGATGAGCAGTTCTTC. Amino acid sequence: CASSVGGGTVDEQFF.

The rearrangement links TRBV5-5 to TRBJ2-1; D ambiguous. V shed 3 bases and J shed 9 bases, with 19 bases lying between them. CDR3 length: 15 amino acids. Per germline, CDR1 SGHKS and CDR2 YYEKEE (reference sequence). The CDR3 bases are TGTGCCAGCAGCTCGGGTTCATCGCGGTGGGGTGAGCAGTTCTTC. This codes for CASSSGSSRWGEQFF.

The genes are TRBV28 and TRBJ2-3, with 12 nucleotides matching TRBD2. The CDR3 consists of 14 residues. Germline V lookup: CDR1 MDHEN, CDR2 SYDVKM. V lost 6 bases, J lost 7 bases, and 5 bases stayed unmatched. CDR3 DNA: TGTGCCAGCAGCCTAGCGGGAGGGCCGAATACGCAGTATTTT. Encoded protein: CASSLAGGPNTQYF.